This T cell receptor (beta chain) was recovered during a study of cytomegalovirus exposure and HLA in healthy donors. As regards this clone: No antigen is known for it.

It was with 60 Vbeta and 13 Jbeta primers that the PCR ran. Per the authors' pipeline: It was a later analysis that counted around 85 million unique TCR beta chains, of which approximately 9.9 million were shared. TCRdb keeps only in-frame clones here, not all; method: immunoSEQ multiplex PCR. The V and J calls and clone size were taken over from that table, and D and trimming were inferred from the DNA. The sample holds some 190,000 clones; roughly four fifths are singletons and the top ten take over 2%. General study points: A few of the chains that were CMV-associated were confirmed in vitro to be specific for CMV antigens. Many donors carried some public TCRs, although rarity characterized most TCR sequences.

The sample was PBMCs. The receptor was derived from a woman in her 30s in good health and CMV-seropositive.

CDR3 sequence (DNA): TGTGCCAGCAGCACGAGCGGGGGGGGTGGAACAGATACGCAGTATTTT. Protein sequence: CASSTSGGGGTDTQYF. V and J are TRBV9 and TRBJ2-3, with 10 nucleotides matching TRBD2. The CDR3 is 16 residues long. The germline V gene encodes CDR1 SGDLS and CDR2 YYNGEE. J lost 3 bases, V lost 4 bases, and 8 bases had no gene match.